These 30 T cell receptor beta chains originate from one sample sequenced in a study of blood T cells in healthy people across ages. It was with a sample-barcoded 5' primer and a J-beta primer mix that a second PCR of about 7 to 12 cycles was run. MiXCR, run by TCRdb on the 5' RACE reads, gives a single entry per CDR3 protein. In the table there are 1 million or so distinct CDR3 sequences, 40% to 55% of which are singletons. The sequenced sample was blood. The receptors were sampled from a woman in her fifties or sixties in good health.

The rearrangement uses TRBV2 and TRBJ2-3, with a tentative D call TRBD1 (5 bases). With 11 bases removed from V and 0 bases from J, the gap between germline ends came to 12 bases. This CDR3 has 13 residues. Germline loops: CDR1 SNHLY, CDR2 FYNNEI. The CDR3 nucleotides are TGTGCCGGCCGACAGCGTAGCACAGATACGCAGTATTTT. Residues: CAGRQRSTDTQYF. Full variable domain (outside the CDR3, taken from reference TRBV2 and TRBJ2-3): EPEVTQTPSHQVTQMGQEVILRCVPISNHLYFYWYRQILGQKVEFLVSFYNNEISEKSEIFDDQFSVERPDGSNFTLKIRSTKLEDSAMYFCAGRQRSTDTQYFGPGTRLTVL.

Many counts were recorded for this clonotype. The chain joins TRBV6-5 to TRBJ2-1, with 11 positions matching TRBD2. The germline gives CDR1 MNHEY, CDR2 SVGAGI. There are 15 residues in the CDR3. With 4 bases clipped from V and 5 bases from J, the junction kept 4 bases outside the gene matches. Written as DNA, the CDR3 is TGTGCCAGCAGTTTCGGACTAGCGGGTGACAATGAGCAGTTCTTC. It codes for CASSFGLAGDNEQFF.

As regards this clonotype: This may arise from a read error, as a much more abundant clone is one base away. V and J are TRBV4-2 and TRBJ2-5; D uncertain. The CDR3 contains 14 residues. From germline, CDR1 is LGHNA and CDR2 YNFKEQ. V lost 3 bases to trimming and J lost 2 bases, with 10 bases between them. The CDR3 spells CASSQPRLQETQYF. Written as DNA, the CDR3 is TGTGCCAGCAGCCAGCCGAGACTGCAAGAGACCCAGTACTTC.

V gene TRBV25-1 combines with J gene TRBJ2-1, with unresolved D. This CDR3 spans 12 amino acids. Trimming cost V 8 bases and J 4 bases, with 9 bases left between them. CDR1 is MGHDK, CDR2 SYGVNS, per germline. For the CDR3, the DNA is TGTGCCAGCTTTTGTTTGTACAATGAGCAGTTCTTC. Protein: CASFCLYNEQFF.

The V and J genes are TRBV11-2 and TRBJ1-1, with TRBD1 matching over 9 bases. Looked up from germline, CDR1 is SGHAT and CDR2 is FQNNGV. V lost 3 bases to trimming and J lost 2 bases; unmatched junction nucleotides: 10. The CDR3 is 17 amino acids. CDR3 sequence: CASSFNRGRRVNTEAFF. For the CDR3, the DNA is TGTGCCAGCAGCTTTAACAGGGGGCGCAGGGTCAACACTGAAGCTTTCTTT.

The CDR3 protein is CASSLDSGDYNEQYF. The DNA for the CDR3 is TGTGCCAGCAGCTTAGACAGCGGGGACTACAATGAGCAGTACTTC. This chain connects TRBV7-2 to TRBJ2-1, with 7 bases matching TRBD2. Near its end, the DNA agrees better with TRBJ2-7, so the J call may be wrong. CDR1 and CDR2 (germline): SGHTA, FQGNSA. CDR3 length: 15 residues.

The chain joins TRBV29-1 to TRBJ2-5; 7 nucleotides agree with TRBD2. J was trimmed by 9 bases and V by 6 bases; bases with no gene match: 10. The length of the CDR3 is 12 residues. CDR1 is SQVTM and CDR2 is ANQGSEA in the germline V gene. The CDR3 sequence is CSVATGGRAQYF. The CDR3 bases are TGCAGCGTCGCCACAGGTGGGAGGGCCCAGTACTTC.

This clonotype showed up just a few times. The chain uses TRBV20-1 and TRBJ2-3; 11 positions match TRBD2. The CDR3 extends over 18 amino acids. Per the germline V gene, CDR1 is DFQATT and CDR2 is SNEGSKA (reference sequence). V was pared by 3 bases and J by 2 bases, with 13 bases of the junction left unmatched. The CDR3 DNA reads TGCAGTGCTAGGGGTAGCGGGAGGGCCCATCGCAACACAGATACGCAGTATTTT. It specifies CSARGSGRAHRNTDTQYF.

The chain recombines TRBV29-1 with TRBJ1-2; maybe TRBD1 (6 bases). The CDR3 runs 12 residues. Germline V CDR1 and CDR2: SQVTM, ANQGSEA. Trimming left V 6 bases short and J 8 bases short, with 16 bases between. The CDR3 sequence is CSVTGNQEGYTF. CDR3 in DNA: TGCAGCGTGACAGGCAACCAAGAGGGCTACACCTTC.

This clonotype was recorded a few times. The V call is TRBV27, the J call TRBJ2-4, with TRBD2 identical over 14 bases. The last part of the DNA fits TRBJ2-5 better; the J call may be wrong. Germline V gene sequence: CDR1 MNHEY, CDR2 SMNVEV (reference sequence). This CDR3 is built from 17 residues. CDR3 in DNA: TGTGCCAGCAGTCCGCGCGGGACTAGCGGGAGAGCGGAGACCCAGTACTTC. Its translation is CASSPRGTSGRAETQYF.

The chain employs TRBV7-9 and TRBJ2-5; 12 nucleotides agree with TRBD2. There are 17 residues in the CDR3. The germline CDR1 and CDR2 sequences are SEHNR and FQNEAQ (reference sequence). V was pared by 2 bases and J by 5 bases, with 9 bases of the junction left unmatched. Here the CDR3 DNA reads TGTGCCAGCAGCTTAAGGCTAGCGGGAGGGCCTGGGGAGACCCAGTACTTC. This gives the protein CASSLRLAGGPGETQYF.

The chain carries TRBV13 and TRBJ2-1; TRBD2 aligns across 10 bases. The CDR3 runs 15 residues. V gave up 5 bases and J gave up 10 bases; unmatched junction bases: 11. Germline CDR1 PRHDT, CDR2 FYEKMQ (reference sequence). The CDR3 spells CASSVRSGRAWEQFF. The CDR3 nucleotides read TGTGCCAGCAGCGTGCGGAGCGGGAGGGCCTGGGAGCAGTTCTTC.

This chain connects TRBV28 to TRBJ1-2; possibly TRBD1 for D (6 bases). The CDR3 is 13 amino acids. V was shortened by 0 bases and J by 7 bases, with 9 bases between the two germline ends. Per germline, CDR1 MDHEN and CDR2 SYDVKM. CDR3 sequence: CASSLWQGSGYTF. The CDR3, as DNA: TGTGCCAGCAGTTTATGGCAGGGGAGTGGCTACACCTTC.

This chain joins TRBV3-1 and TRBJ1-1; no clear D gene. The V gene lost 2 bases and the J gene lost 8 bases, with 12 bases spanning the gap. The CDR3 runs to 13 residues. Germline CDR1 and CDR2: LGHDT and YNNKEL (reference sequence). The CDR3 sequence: CASSQLSYSEAFF. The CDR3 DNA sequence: TGTGCCAGCAGCCAATTGTCGTATTCGGAAGCTTTCTTT.

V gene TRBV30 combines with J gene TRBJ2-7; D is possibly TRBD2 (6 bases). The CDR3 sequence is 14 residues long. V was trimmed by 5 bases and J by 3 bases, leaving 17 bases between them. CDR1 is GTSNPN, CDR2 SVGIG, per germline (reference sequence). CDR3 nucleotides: TGTGCCTGGCAGAGACTAGTGGGTCGCTACGAGCAGTACTTC. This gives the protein CAWQRLVGRYEQYF.

Here the CDR3 reads CASNSGQGNSPLHF. Written as DNA, the CDR3 is TGTGCCAGCAACTCGGGACAGGGAAATTCACCCCTCCACTTT. The V and J genes are TRBV7-9 and TRBJ1-6; 9 bases map to TRBD1. After removal of 7 bases from V and 7 bases from J, the junction contained 5 bases not matched to a gene. The germline gives CDR1 SEHNR, CDR2 FQNEAQ (reference sequence). The CDR3 has 14 amino acids.

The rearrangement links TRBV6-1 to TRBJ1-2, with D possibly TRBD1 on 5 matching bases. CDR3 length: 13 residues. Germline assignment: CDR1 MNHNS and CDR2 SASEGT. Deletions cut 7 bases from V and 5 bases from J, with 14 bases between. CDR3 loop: CASNLGGGYGYTF. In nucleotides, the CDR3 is TGTGCCAGCAATCTCGGGGGGGGATATGGCTACACCTTC.

The DNA for the CDR3 is TGCAGTGCTACGACAGGGCTTCACTACGAGCAGTACTTC. Its translation is CSATTGLHYEQYF. V usage is TRBV20-1 and J usage is TRBJ2-7, with TRBD1 identical over 7 bases. V was clipped by 4 bases and J by 3 bases; unmatched bases: 6. Germline CDR1 reads DFQATT; CDR2 reads SNEGSKA (reference sequence). CDR3 size: 13 residues.

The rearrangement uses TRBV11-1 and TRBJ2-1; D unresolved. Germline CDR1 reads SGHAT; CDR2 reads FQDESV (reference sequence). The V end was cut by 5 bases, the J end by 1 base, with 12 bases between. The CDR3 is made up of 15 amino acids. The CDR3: CASSLGRQSYNEQFF. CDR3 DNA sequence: TGTGCCAGCAGCCTTGGGCGGCAATCCTACAATGAGCAGTTCTTC.

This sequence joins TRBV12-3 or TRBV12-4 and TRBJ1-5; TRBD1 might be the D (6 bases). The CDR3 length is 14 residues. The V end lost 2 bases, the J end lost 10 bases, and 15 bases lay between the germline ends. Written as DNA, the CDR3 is TGTGCCAGCAGTTTAAGCTTAAGGGGGTCACCCCAGCATTTT. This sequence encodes CASSLSLRGSPQHF.

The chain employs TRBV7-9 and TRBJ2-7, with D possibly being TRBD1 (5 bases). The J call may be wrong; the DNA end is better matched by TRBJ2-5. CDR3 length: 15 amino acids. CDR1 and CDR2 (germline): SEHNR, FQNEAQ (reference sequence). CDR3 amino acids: CASSLGAGAEETQYF. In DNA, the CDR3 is TGTGCCAGCAGCTTAGGGGCTGGGGCGGAAGAGACCCAGTACTTC.

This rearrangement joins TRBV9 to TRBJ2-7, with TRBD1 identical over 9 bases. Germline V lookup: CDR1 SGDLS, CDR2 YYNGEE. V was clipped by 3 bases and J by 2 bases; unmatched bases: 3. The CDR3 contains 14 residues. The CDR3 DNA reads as TGTGCCAGCAGCGACGGACAGGGGACCTACGAGCAGTACTTC. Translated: CASSDGQGTYEQYF.

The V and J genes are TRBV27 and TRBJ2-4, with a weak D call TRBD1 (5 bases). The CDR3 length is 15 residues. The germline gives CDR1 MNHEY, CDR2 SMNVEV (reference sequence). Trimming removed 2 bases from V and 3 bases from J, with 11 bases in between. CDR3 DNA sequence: TGTGCCAGCAGTTTACATACAGGTGGCAAAAACATTCAGTACTTC. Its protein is CASSLHTGGKNIQYF.

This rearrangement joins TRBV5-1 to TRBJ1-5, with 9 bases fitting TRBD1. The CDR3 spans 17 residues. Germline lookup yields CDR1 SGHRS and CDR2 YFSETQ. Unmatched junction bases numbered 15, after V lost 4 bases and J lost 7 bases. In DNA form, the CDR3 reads TGCGCCAGCAGCAACAAAACGGGACAGGGAGATTTACAGCCCCAGCATTTT. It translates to CASSNKTGQGDLQPQHF.

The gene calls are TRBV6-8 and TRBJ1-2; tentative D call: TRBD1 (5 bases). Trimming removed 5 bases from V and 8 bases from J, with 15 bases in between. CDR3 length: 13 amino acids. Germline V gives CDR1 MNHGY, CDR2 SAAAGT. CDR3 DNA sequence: TGTGCCAGCAGTCCCGGCGAGGGGTGGGGCTACACCTTC. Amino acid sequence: CASSPGEGWGYTF.

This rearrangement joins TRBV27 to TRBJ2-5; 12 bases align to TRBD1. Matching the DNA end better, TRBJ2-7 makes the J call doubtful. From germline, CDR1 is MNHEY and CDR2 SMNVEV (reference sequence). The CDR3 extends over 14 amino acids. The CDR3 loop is CASTPGQGAFEQYF. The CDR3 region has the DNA TGTGCCAGCACCCCGGGACAGGGGGCATTCGAGCAGTACTTC.

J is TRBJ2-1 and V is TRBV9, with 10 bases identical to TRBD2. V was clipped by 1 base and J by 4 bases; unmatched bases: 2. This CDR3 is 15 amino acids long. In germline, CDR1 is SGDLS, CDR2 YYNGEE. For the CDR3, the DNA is TGTGCCAGCAGCGTAACGGGACTAGCGTACAATGAGCAGTTCTTC. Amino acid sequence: CASSVTGLAYNEQFF. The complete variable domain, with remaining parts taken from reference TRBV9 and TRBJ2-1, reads DSGVTQTPKHLITATGQRVTLRCSPRSGDLSVYWYQQSLDQGLQFLIQYYNGEERAKGNILERFSAQQFPDLHSELNLSSLELGDSALYFCASSVTGLAYNEQFFGPGTRLTVL.

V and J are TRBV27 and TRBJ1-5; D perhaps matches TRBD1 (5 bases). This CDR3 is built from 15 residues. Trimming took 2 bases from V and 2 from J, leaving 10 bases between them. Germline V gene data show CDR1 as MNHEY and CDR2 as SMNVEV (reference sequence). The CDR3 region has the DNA TGTGCCAGCAGTTTAGCGGGGGTTGGCAATCAGCCCCAGCATTTT. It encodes CASSLAGVGNQPQHF.

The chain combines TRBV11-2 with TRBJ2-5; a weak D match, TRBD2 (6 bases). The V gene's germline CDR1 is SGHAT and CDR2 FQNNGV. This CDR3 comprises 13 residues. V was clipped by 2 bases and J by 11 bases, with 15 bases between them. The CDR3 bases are TGTGCCAGCAGCTTAAGACCGGGGGATGAGCAGTACTTC. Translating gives CASSLRPGDEQYF.

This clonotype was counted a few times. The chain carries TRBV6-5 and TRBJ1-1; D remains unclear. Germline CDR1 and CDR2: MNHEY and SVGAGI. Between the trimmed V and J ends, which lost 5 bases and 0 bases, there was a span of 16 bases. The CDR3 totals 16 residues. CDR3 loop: CASSTLGSVMNTEAFF. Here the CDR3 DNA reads TGTGCCAGCAGTACCCTGGGATCGGTGATGAACACTGAAGCTTTCTTT.